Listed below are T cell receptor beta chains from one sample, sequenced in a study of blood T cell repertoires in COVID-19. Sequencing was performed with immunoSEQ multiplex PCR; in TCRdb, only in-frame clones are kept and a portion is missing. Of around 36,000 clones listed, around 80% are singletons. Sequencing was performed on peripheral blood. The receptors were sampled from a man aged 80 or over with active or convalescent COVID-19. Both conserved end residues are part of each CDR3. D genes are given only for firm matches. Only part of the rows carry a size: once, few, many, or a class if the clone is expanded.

CDR3nt: TGTGCCAGTAGGAACTCCTTGACAGGGGGGGGCACTGAAGCTTTCTTT; CDR3aa: CASRNSLTGGGTEAFF; len: 16; d_gene: TRBD1; v_gene: TRBV19; j_gene: TRBJ1-1; abundance: -
CDR3nt: TGTGCCAGTAGTATGCCGAGGTCCATCTCTGGAAACACCATATATTTT; CDR3aa: CASSMPRSISGNTIYF; len: 16; d_gene: -; v_gene: TRBV19; j_gene: TRBJ1-3; abundance: -
CDR3nt: TGTGCCAGCAGCCCTCAGCCTAGTAGCGGGAGTCTTACCAAAAACATTCAGTACTTC; CDR3aa: CASSPQPSSGSLTKNIQYF; len: 19; d_gene: TRBD2; v_gene: TRBV9; j_gene: TRBJ2-4; abundance: -
CDR3nt: TGTGCCAGCAGGCTTTGGGCCAGCGGGATGAGAAATACGCAGTATTTT; CDR3aa: CASRLWASGMRNTQYF; len: 16; d_gene: TRBD2; v_gene: TRBV27; j_gene: TRBJ2-3; abundance: -
CDR3nt: TGTGCCAGCTCCCCGGAGGGCACCGGGGAGCTGTTTTTT; CDR3aa: CASSPEGTGELFF; len: 13; d_gene: -; v_gene: TRBV18; j_gene: TRBJ2-2; abundance: -
CDR3nt: TGTGCCAGCAGTTTTCCGGGGAATGGCTACACCTTC; CDR3aa: CASSFPGNGYTF; len: 12; d_gene: -; v_gene: TRBV12-3/TRBV12-4; j_gene: TRBJ1-2; abundance: -
CDR3nt: TGCAGCGTACCGGGACAGCGCGACGAGCAGTACTTC; CDR3aa: CSVPGQRDEQYF; len: 12; d_gene: TRBD1; v_gene: TRBV29-1; j_gene: TRBJ2-7; abundance: -
CDR3nt: TGTGCCAGCAGCTTGCGGCTAGCGGGCTTTGGAAGGGGGCAGTTCTTC; CDR3aa: CASSLRLAGFGRGQFF; len: 16; d_gene: TRBD2; v_gene: TRBV5-6; j_gene: TRBJ2-1; abundance: once
CDR3nt: TGCAGTGCTAGTGACGGGAGAGGGGAGCTGTTTTTT; CDR3aa: CSASDGRGELFF; len: 12; d_gene: -; v_gene: TRBV20-1; j_gene: TRBJ2-2; abundance: once
CDR3nt: TGTGCCAGCAGCGGGACTAGCGGGAGGGTCGCAGATACGCAGTATTTT; CDR3aa: CASSGTSGRVADTQYF; len: 16; d_gene: TRBD2; v_gene: TRBV2; j_gene: TRBJ2-3; abundance: -
CDR3nt: TGTGCCAGCATGACCGGGACAGTTAACTATGGCTACACCTTC; CDR3aa: CASMTGTVNYGYTF; len: 14; d_gene: TRBD1; v_gene: TRBV6-5; j_gene: TRBJ1-2; abundance: -
CDR3nt: TGTGCCAGCAGCTTACCCGGACAGGGTCCCTCTGGGGCCAACGTCCTGACTTTC; CDR3aa: CASSLPGQGPSGANVLTF; len: 18; d_gene: TRBD1; v_gene: TRBV7-3; j_gene: TRBJ2-6; abundance: -
CDR3nt: TGTGCCAGCAGCTTAGGCGCAACCGGGGAGCTGTTTTTT; CDR3aa: CASSLGATGELFF; len: 13; d_gene: -; v_gene: TRBV7-9; j_gene: TRBJ2-2; abundance: -
CDR3nt: TGCGCCAGCAGCCCGCAGGACAGCCAATATGGCTACACCTTC; CDR3aa: CASSPQDSQYGYTF; len: 14; d_gene: -; v_gene: TRBV5-1; j_gene: TRBJ1-2; abundance: -
CDR3nt: TGTGCCAGCACCTCTAAAGGGACAGCGCCAAAGATTGGCAATCAGCCCCAGCATTTT; CDR3aa: CASTSKGTAPKIGNQPQHF; len: 19; d_gene: TRBD1; v_gene: TRBV5-4; j_gene: TRBJ1-5; abundance: -
CDR3nt: TGCGCCAGCAGCTCCCTACAGGGCCTGAATTCACCCCTCCACTTT; CDR3aa: CASSSLQGLNSPLHF; len: 15; d_gene: -; v_gene: TRBV5-1; j_gene: TRBJ1-6; abundance: few
CDR3nt: TGTGCCAGCAGCGTAGGGGCAGGGCGTATCGGGGAAAAACTGTTTTTT; CDR3aa: CASSVGAGRIGEKLFF; len: 16; d_gene: -; v_gene: TRBV9; j_gene: TRBJ1-4; abundance: -
CDR3nt: TGTGCCAGCTCACCTTCTAACAGTCAAGAGACCCAGTACTTC; CDR3aa: CASSPSNSQETQYF; len: 14; d_gene: -; v_gene: TRBV18; j_gene: TRBJ2-5; abundance: -
CDR3nt: TGTGCCAGCAGCTTAGCCCCTAGGTATGGCTACACCTTC; CDR3aa: CASSLAPRYGYTF; len: 13; d_gene: -; v_gene: TRBV7-2; j_gene: TRBJ1-2; abundance: -
CDR3nt: TGCGCCAGCAGCTTGGTAGGGACAGAGAATTCACCCCTCCACTTT; CDR3aa: CASSLVGTENSPLHF; len: 15; d_gene: TRBD1; v_gene: TRBV5-1; j_gene: TRBJ1-6; abundance: few
CDR3nt: TGTGCCAGCGGAATCGGGACAGGGGGATACACCATATATTTT; CDR3aa: CASGIGTGGYTIYF; len: 14; d_gene: TRBD1; v_gene: TRBV6-5; j_gene: TRBJ1-3; abundance: -
CDR3nt: TGTGCCAGCAGTTTAACACTAGCGAGGAATGAGCAGTTCTTC; CDR3aa: CASSLTLARNEQFF; len: 14; d_gene: TRBD2; v_gene: TRBV28; j_gene: TRBJ2-1; abundance: -
CDR3nt: TGTGCCAGCAGTTACGAGGACAGGTTGTACGAGCAGTACTTC; CDR3aa: CASSYEDRLYEQYF; len: 14; d_gene: TRBD1; v_gene: TRBV6-2/TRBV6-3; j_gene: TRBJ2-7; abundance: few
CDR3nt: TGTGCCAGCAGTTTGTGGCCGGGGCAGGGGGATGGCTACACCTTC; CDR3aa: CASSLWPGQGDGYTF; len: 15; d_gene: TRBD1; v_gene: TRBV28; j_gene: TRBJ1-2; abundance: -
CDR3nt: TGTGCCAGCAGTTTATCGAAGGCAGGGGCGTACACTGAAGCTTTCTTT; CDR3aa: CASSLSKAGAYTEAFF; len: 16; d_gene: -; v_gene: TRBV27; j_gene: TRBJ1-1; abundance: -
CDR3nt: TGTGCCAGCAGCCCGGGACAGGGAAACTCCTACGAGCAGTACTTC; CDR3aa: CASSPGQGNSYEQYF; len: 15; d_gene: TRBD1; v_gene: TRBV11-3; j_gene: TRBJ2-7; abundance: -
CDR3nt: TGCGCCAGCAGTGCCCTGACAGCGAACACCGGGGAGCTGTTTTTT; CDR3aa: CASSALTANTGELFF; len: 15; d_gene: -; v_gene: TRBV5-1; j_gene: TRBJ2-2; abundance: -
CDR3nt: TGTGCCAGCAGCTTGGGAGTGGCCCAGGGGGAGACCCAGTACTTC; CDR3aa: CASSLGVAQGETQYF; len: 15; d_gene: -; v_gene: TRBV5-5; j_gene: TRBJ2-5; abundance: -